The rows below give T cell receptor beta chains drawn from one sample of a study of T-cell reconstitution after alpha-beta-depleted transplantation in children. In TCRdb, the PCR reads were re-called with MiXCR into one record per CDR3 protein. The sample has 200,000 or so distinct CDR3 sequences; roughly 6.5% are singletons. The material was PBMCs, obtained before TCRalphabeta/CD19-depleted stem cell transplant. The receptors come from a girl under three years old with combined immunodeficiency, due to receive a stem cell transplant. Each CDR3 is given with its conserved first and last residue. The D gene is left open where the match is weak. The listing skips clone size in some rows; elsewhere it reads once, few, many or a size class.

TRBJ2-5,TRBD2,16,many,TRBV7-3,TGTGCCAGCAGCTTAAACCCGGGACTACAGAAAGAGACCCAGTACTTC,CASSLNPGLQKETQYF
TRBJ1-3,.,16,.,TRBV7-9,TGTGCCAGCAGTCGCCTCGGAACAGGAAAAGGAAACACCATATATTTT,CASSRLGTGKGNTIYF
TRBJ2-3,TRBD2,16,many,TRBV15,TGTGCCACCAGCAGCTTAGCGGGATTAATCACAGATACGCAGTATTTT,CATSSLAGLITDTQYF
TRBJ2-7,TRBD2,14,many,TRBV12-3/TRBV12-4,TGTGCCAGCAGTTTAGGGGGACTAGACTACGAGCAGTACTTC,CASSLGGLDYEQYF
TRBJ2-7,TRBD2,14,many,TRBV9,TGTGCCAGCAGCGTAGCTACGCCGGGAGGCGAGCAGTACTTC,CASSVATPGGEQYF
TRBJ1-1,.,14,many,TRBV6-2/TRBV6-3,TGTGCCAGCAGTCTGGGCCTATTGGGCACTGAAGCTTTCTTT,CASSLGLLGTEAFF
TRBJ1-3,.,14,few,TRBV7-9,TGTGCCAGCAGCTTAGACGGGGCCGGAAACACCATATATTTT,CASSLDGAGNTIYF
TRBJ2-5,.,14,once,TRBV7-3,TGTGCCAGCATCCCCGGAGGGGGAGCAGAGACCCAGTACTTC,CASIPGGGAETQYF
TRBJ1-1,.,11,many,TRBV12-3/TRBV12-4,TGTGCCAGCAGTTTATTTCCCGAAGCTTTCTTT,CASSLFPEAFF
TRBJ2-7,.,13,many,TRBV21-1,TGTGCCAGCAGCAAAGCGCTGGGTGGAGGGCAGTACTTC,CASSKALGGGQYF
TRBJ2-3,TRBD2,15,.,TRBV12-3/TRBV12-4,TGTGCCAGCAGTTTGGGCGGGGGGGTTACAGATACGCAGTATTTT,CASSLGGGVTDTQYF
TRBJ2-3,.,15,few,TRBV5-6,TGTGCCAGCAGCTTACTAGTCCCGGGCGGAGATACGCAGTATTTT,CASSLLVPGGDTQYF
TRBJ2-1,TRBD2,16,.,TRBV7-3,TGTGCCAGCAGCTTAACCGGCGGGAGAACTTACAATGAGCAGTTCTTC,CASSLTGGRTYNEQFF
TRBJ1-2,.,10,many,TRBV20-1,TGCAGTGCTACGTTCTATGGCTACACCTTC,CSATFYGYTF